A single sample is the source of the 26 T cell receptor beta chains below, sequenced in a study of CDR3 diversity in severe acne. TCRdb re-called the PCR reads with MiXCR, one entry per CDR3 protein. This table has more than 85,000 distinct CDR3 sequences, 49% appearing once. The sequencing sample was made of blood. Receptor source: a male donor with severe acne vulgaris.

This clonotype is deemed medium-sized. The V and J genes are TRBV19 and TRBJ2-7, with D unclear. From germline, CDR1 is LNHDA and CDR2 SQIVND (reference sequence). V lost 7 bases and J 6 bases, leaving 1 base between the germline ends. The CDR3 covers 8 residues. CDR3 region: CASTEQYF. In DNA, the CDR3 is TGTGCCAGTACCGAGCAGTACTTC. The variable domain in full, with the rest retrieved from reference TRBV19 and TRBJ2-7, is DGGITQSPKYLFRKEGQNVTLSCEQNLNHDAMYWYRQDPGQGLRLIYYSQIVNDFQKGDIAEGYSVSREKKESFPLTVTSAQKNPTAFYLCASTEQYFGPGTRLTVT.

The rearrangement uses TRBV12-3 or TRBV12-4 and TRBJ1-2, with TRBD1 matching 10 bases. The length of the CDR3 is 15 residues. The V and J ends lost 5 bases and 1 base, in that order; junction bases with no gene match: 4. The CDR3 DNA follows: TGTGCCAGCAGTCCCCGGACAGGGGGTAACTATGGCTACACCTTC. It codes for CASSPRTGGNYGYTF.

This chain's CDR3 is CASSLQREQYF. The CDR3 DNA follows: TGTGCCAGCAGCCTACAACGCGAGCAGTACTTC. The chain employs TRBV13 and TRBJ2-7; D remains unclear. V dropped 5 bases and J dropped 6 bases, with 8 bases sitting between them. Germline V gives CDR1 PRHDT, CDR2 FYEKMQ (reference sequence). The CDR3 covers 11 residues.

Details on this clonotype: The conserved phenylalanine or tryptophan is not found at the CDR3 terminus, so this likely reflects a read error. CDR3 protein: CASSLGTGSNQPQHL. Here the CDR3 DNA reads TGTGCCAGCAGCTTGGGGACAGGAAGCAATCAGCCCCAGCATCTT. This chain connects TRBV5-4 to TRBJ1-5; 7 nucleotides line up with TRBD1. CDR1 SGHNT and CDR2 YYREEE come from the germline V gene (reference sequence). CDR3 length: 15 amino acids. V lost 0 bases to trimming and J lost 1 base; unmatched junction nucleotides: 1.

The V and J genes are TRBV6-5 and TRBJ1-3; 7 bases are shared with TRBD1. With 6 bases clipped from V and 6 bases from J, the junction kept 11 bases outside the gene matches. Germline V CDR1 and CDR2: MNHEY, SVGAGI. This CDR3 has 15 amino acids. The CDR3: CASSPGTASLNTIYF. The CDR3 bases are TGTGCCAGCAGCCCCGGGACAGCCAGCCTAAACACCATATATTTT.

This CDR3 reads CASSATSGRAEYGGSYNEQFF. The CDR3 coding sequence is TGTGCCAGTAGTGCGACTAGCGGGAGGGCCGAGTATGGTGGCTCCTACAATGAGCAGTTCTTC. The chain joins TRBV19 to TRBJ2-1; 14 bases line up with TRBD2. Germline loops: CDR1 LNHDA, CDR2 SQIVND (reference sequence). The V gene end was trimmed by 5 bases and the J gene end by 0 bases; junction bases not matched to a gene: 15. The CDR3 loop spans 21 amino acids.

The chain couples TRBV11-2 to TRBJ2-5; D is possibly TRBD1 (5 bases). Between the trimmed V and J ends, which lost 6 bases and 0 bases, there was a span of 8 bases. CDR1 is SGHAT, CDR2 FQNNGV, per germline. The CDR3 is 13 amino acids. CDR3 sequence: CASSRQYQETQYF. DNA for the CDR3: TGTGCCAGCAGTCGACAGTACCAAGAGACCCAGTACTTC. Using reference TRBV11-2 and TRBJ2-5 for the parts outside the CDR3, the full variable domain is EAGVAQSPRYKIIEKRQSVAFWCNPISGHATLYWYQQILGQGPKLLIQFQNNGVVDDSQLPKDRFSAERLKGVDSTLKIQPAKLEDSAVYLCASSRQYQETQYFGPGTRLLVL.

This clonotype showed up just a few times. V and J are TRBV12-3 or TRBV12-4 and TRBJ1-6; 8 positions agree with TRBD1. V lost 6 bases and J lost 10; bases outside the gene matches: 8. The CDR3 has 14 amino acids. Written as DNA, the CDR3 is TGTGCCAGCAGCCCAGGGGGCGGAGGATCACCCCTCCACTTT. This encodes CASSPGGGGSPLHF.

The J gene is TRBJ2-5, the V gene TRBV20-1; TRBD1 aligns across 7 bases. This CDR3 spans 15 amino acids. The V gene's germline CDR1 is DFQATT and CDR2 SNEGSKA (reference sequence). The V gene end was trimmed by 3 bases and the J gene end by 5 bases; junction bases not matched to a gene: 12. The CDR3 reads CSARAASGGRETQYF. As DNA, the CDR3 is TGCAGTGCTAGGGCCGCGTCAGGGGGTCGGGAGACCCAGTACTTC.

As to this clonotype: A read error may explain this, as a much larger clone is one base away. The conserved final phenylalanine or tryptophan is absent from the CDR3, which likely points to a read error. The V call is TRBV6-1, the J call TRBJ1-5; D gene unclear. Germline CDR1 MNHNS, CDR2 SASEGT. The CDR3 length is 13 residues. Between the trimmed V and J ends, which lost 8 bases and 7 bases, there was a span of 15 bases. The CDR3 reads CASGSREWQPQHL. Written as DNA, the CDR3 is TGTGCCAGCGGATCGAGGGAGTGGCAGCCCCAGCATCTT.

This clonotype has just a few counts. The rearrangement links TRBV19 to TRBJ1-5; D possibly corresponds to TRBD1 (5 bases). V dropped 4 bases and J dropped 7 bases, with 14 bases sitting between them. The CDR3 runs to 14 residues. Per germline, CDR1 LNHDA and CDR2 SQIVND (reference sequence). CDR3 in amino acids: CASSTSGARQPQHF. CDR3 in DNA: TGTGCCAGTAGTACGTCCGGGGCGAGGCAGCCCCAGCATTTT.

V usage is TRBV10-2 and J usage is TRBJ1-1; perhaps TRBD1 as D (5 bases). Trimming shortened V by 7 bases and J by 1 base, and 13 bases separated the two germline ends. Per the germline V gene, CDR1 is WSHSY and CDR2 is SAAADI. The CDR3 contains 14 residues. The CDR3 region has the DNA TGCGCCAGCATGACCCTCGGACAGAACACTGAAGCTTTCTTT. This sequence encodes CASMTLGQNTEAFF.

CDR3 region: CAISEGNAIYF. Written as DNA, the CDR3 is TGTGCCATCAGTGAAGGCAATGCCATATATTTT. The rearrangement uses TRBV10-3 and TRBJ1-3; D not resolved. Germline-derived CDR1 and CDR2 are ENHRY and SYGVKD. The V end lost 3 bases, the J end lost 11 bases, and 8 bases lay between the germline ends. The CDR3 is 11 residues long.

The J gene is TRBJ2-3, the V gene TRBV25-1; maybe TRBD2 (5 bases). Germline V gene data show CDR1 as MGHDK and CDR2 as SYGVNS. This CDR3 contains 16 residues. V was shortened by 3 bases and J by 0 bases, with 13 bases between the two germline ends. This CDR3 reads CASSDLTGYSTDTQYF. Written as DNA, the CDR3 is TGTGCCAGCAGTGATTTAACGGGATATAGCACAGATACGCAGTATTTT.

This clonotype has at least ten counts. This chain connects TRBV7-3 to TRBJ2-3, with D unresolved. The germline V gene encodes CDR1 SGHTA and CDR2 FQGTGA. The CDR3 spans 13 residues. V was shortened by 0 bases and J by 6 bases, with 7 bases between the two germline ends. CDR3 DNA: TGTGCCAGCAGCTTAACGAGTAGGGATACGCAGTATTTT. Protein product: CASSLTSRDTQYF.

This sequence joins TRBV9 and TRBJ2-3; 8 bases map to TRBD2. Germline-derived CDR1 and CDR2 are SGDLS and YYNGEE. The CDR3 runs to 16 residues. The V and J ends lost 0 bases and 0 bases, in that order; junction bases with no gene match: 3. This chain's CDR3 is CASSVGAGGSTDTQYF. The CDR3 region has the DNA TGTGCCAGCAGCGTAGGGGCGGGAGGCAGCACAGATACGCAGTATTTT. Based on the CDR3 plus reference TRBV9 and TRBJ2-3, the full variable domain is DSGVTQTPKHLITATGQRVTLRCSPRSGDLSVYWYQQSLDQGLQFLIQYYNGEERAKGNILERFSAQQFPDLHSELNLSSLELGDSALYFCASSVGAGGSTDTQYFGPGTRLTVL.

As to this clonotype: This sequence may be a read error, since a much larger clone differs from it by one base. The chain joins TRBV20-1 to TRBJ2-5, with 7 bases aligning to TRBD2. CDR1 is DFQATT and CDR2 is SNEGSKA in the germline V gene (reference sequence). This CDR3 is 14 amino acids long. CDR3 residues: CGATTGGVQETQYF. The DNA of the CDR3 is TGCGGTGCCACGACTGGGGGGGTCCAAGAGACCCAGTACTTC.

The chain couples TRBV7-9 to TRBJ1-4; 7 bases fit TRBD1. The trim removed 4 bases at V and 6 bases at J, leaving 14 bases unmatched. This CDR3 is built from 17 residues. The germline CDR1 and CDR2 sequences are SEHNR and FQNEAQ (reference sequence). This CDR3 is CASSSTGSIFDDEKLFF. The CDR3 DNA is TGTGCCAGCAGCTCGACAGGGAGTATTTTTGATGATGAAAAACTGTTTTTT.

This clonotype was counted a few times. A much larger clone lies a single base off, so this may be a read error. J is TRBJ2-7 and V is TRBV7-6, with unresolved D. V shed 1 base and J shed 2 bases, with 12 bases lying between them. This CDR3 has 15 residues. Germline CDR1 reads SGHVS; CDR2 reads FNYEAQ. The CDR3 sequence is CASSLDRPPTYEQYV. The CDR3 DNA reads TGTGCCAGCAGCTTAGACAGACCCCCCACCTACGAGCAGTACGTC.

This clonotype was counted only a few times. The V gene is TRBV27, the J gene TRBJ2-7, with D unresolved. Germline lookup yields CDR1 MNHEY and CDR2 SMNVEV (reference sequence). This CDR3 has 13 residues. Trimming removed 2 bases at V and 3 bases at J, with 8 bases between. For the CDR3, the DNA is TGTGCCAGCAGTTTAGGAAAATTCTACGAGCAGTACTTC. The encoded protein is CASSLGKFYEQYF.

The chain links TRBV11-2 to TRBJ2-1; 10 bases are a match to TRBD2. Losses at the gene ends were 3 bases for V and 3 bases for J; bases not matched to a gene: 11. CDR1 is SGHAT, CDR2 FQNNGV, per germline. This CDR3 region has 18 residues. The chain's CDR3 is CASSLGLAGGALYNEQFF. The CDR3 nucleotides read TGTGCCAGCAGCTTGGGTTTAGCGGGAGGCGCCCTCTACAATGAGCAGTTCTTC.

This clonotype was found a few times. The chain joins TRBV29-1 to TRBJ2-1; tentative D call: TRBD1 (7 bases). Trimming took 8 bases from V and 0 from J, leaving 17 bases between them. The CDR3 extends over 15 amino acids. CDR1 is SQVTM, CDR2 ANQGSEA, per germline. The CDR3 reads CSSPAGQNSYNEQFF. CDR3 in DNA: TGCAGCTCACCTGCGGGACAGAACTCCTACAATGAGCAGTTCTTC.

This rearrangement joins TRBV7-3 to TRBJ1-2; D might be TRBD1 (5 bases). CDR1 and CDR2 from the germline V gene are SGHTA and FQGTGA. The CDR3 contains 14 residues. The germline V and J ends were trimmed by 2 bases and 10 bases, with 17 bases remaining between them. DNA of the CDR3: TGTGCCAGCAGCTTAGCTGGGTTACAGGCTGTCTACACCTTC. Translation gives CASSLAGLQAVYTF.

This clonotype has a handful of counts. The chain links TRBV12-3 or TRBV12-4 to TRBJ1-1, with TRBD1 matching 7 bases. The CDR3 extends over 11 amino acids. V lost 9 bases and J lost 6; bases outside the gene matches: 4. As DNA, the CDR3 is TGTGCCAGTAAGGGGGCTTCTGAAGCTTTCTTT. Protein sequence: CASKGASEAFF.

The rearrangement uses TRBV15 and TRBJ2-7, with D tentatively TRBD1 (6 bases). V was pared by 3 bases and J by 2 bases, with 11 bases between. There are 14 residues in the CDR3. In germline, CDR1 is LNHNV, CDR2 YYDKDF (reference sequence). The CDR3 region is CATSSGGRTYEQYF. CDR3 DNA sequence: TGTGCCACCAGCAGTGGGGGCAGGACCTACGAGCAGTACTTC.

This clonotype appeared once. The chain joins TRBV20-1 to TRBJ1-6; D ambiguous. The CDR3 spans 13 residues. Trimming removed 1 base from V and 13 bases from J, with 14 bases in between. CDR1 is DFQATT and CDR2 is SNEGSKA in the germline V gene (reference sequence). The CDR3 DNA sequence: TGCAGTGCTAGAGTCTCCTTGGATCAGCCCCTCCACTTT. Translating it yields CSARVSLDQPLHF.